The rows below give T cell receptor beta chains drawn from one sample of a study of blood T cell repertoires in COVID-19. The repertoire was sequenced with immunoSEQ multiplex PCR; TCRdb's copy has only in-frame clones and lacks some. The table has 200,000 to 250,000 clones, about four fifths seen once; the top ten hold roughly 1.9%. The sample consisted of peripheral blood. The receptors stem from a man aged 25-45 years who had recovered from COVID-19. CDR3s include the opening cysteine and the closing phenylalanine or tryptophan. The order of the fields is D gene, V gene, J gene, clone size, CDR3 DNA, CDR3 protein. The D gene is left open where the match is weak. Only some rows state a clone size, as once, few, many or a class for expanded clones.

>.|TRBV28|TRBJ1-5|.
TGTGCCAGCCGGGGCGGGGCTAACAATCAGCCCCAGCATTTT
CASRGGANNQPQHF
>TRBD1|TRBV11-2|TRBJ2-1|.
TGTGCCAGCGCGACACAGGGGGGCCGTTACAATGAGCAGTTCTTC
CASATQGGRYNEQFF
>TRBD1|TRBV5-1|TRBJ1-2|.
TGCGCCAGCAGCTTGGATGGCGGACAGGGAGAAGGCTACACCTTC
CASSLDGGQGEGYTF
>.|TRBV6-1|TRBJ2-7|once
TGTGCCAGCAGTGAAGCCCCGGGACTCTCCTTC
CASSEAPGLSF
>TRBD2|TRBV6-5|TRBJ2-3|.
TGTGCCAGCAGCCCGGTTCCTAGCGGGGGAGATACGCAGTATTTT
CASSPVPSGGDTQYF
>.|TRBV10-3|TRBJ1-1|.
TGTGCCACCAAAGGGAGGGCACTGAGGAACACTGAAGCTTTCTTT
CATKGRALRNTEAFF
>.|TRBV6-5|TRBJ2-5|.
TGTGCCAGCAGTCCGAACCGACAGGGAGGTGAGACCCAGTACTTC
CASSPNRQGGETQYF
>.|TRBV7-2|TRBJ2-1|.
TGTGCCAGCAGCTTGTCAGGGGTCGGGGTCAATGAGCAGTTCTTC
CASSLSGVGVNEQFF
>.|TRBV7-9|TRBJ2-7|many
TGTGCCAGCAGCTCCTCCGGGTACGAGCAGTACTTC
CASSSSGYEQYF
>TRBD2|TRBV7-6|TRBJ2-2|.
TGTGCCAGCAGTTCGACTAGCGGGGGGCTAGGCAGCACCGGGGAGCTGTTTTTT
CASSSTSGGLGSTGELFF
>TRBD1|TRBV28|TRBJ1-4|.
TGTGCCACCCTGGACAGGGCCGCTGGCAAACTGTTTTTT
CATLDRAAGKLFF